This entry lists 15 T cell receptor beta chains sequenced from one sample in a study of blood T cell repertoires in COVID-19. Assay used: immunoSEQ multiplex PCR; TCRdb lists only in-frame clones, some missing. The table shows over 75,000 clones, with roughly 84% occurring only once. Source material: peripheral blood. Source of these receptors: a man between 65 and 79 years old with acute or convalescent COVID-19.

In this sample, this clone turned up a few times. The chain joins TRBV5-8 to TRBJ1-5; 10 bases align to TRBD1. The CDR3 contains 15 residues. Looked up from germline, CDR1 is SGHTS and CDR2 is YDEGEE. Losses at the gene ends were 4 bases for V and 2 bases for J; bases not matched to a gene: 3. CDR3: CASSPGTGGNQPQHF. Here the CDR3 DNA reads TGTGCCAGCAGCCCCGGGACAGGGGGCAATCAGCCCCAGCATTTT.

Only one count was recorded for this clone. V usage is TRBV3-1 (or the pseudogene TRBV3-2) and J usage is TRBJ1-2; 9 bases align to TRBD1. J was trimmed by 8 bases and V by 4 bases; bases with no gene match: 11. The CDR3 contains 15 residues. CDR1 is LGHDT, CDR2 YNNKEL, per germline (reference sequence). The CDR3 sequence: CASSRRDREVRGYTF. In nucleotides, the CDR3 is TGTGCCAGCAGCCGAAGGGACAGGGAGGTTAGGGGCTACACCTTC.

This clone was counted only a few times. CDR3: CASSGGADTQYF. The CDR3 DNA follows: TGTGCCAGCTCAGGGGGCGCGGATACGCAGTATTTT. V is TRBV18 and J is TRBJ2-3, with D tentatively TRBD1 (6 bases). Trimming removed 5 bases at V and 6 bases at J, with 9 bases between. This CDR3 has 12 residues. The germline V gene has CDR1 KGHSH and CDR2 LQKENI.

Here the CDR3 DNA reads TGTGCCAGCGCCGGGACAGGGAGGAATGAGCAGTTCTTC. Encoded protein: CASAGTGRNEQFF. The chain joins TRBV28 to TRBJ2-1, with 9 positions matching TRBD1. CDR1 is MDHEN and CDR2 is SYDVKM in the germline V gene. The CDR3 has 13 residues. V trimming: 8 bases; J trimming: 7 bases; junction bases outside the gene matches: 6.

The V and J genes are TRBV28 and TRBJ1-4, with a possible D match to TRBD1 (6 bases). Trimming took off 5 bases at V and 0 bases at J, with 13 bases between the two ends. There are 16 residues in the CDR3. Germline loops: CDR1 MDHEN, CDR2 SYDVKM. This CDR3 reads CASSLGQPATNEKLFF. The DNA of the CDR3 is TGTGCCAGCAGTCTAGGACAGCCCGCAACTAATGAAAAACTGTTTTTT.

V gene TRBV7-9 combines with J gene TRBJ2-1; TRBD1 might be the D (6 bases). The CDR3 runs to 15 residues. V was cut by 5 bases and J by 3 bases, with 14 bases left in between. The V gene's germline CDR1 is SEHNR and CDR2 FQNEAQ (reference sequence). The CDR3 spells CASSPEGVDYNEQFF. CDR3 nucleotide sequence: TGTGCCAGCAGCCCCGAGGGGGTAGACTACAATGAGCAGTTCTTC. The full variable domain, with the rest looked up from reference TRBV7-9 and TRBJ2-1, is DTGVSQNPRHKITKRGQNVTFRCDPISEHNRLYWYRQTLGQGPEFLTYFQNEAQLEKSRLLSDRFSAERPKGSFSTLEIQRTEQGDSAMYLCASSPEGVDYNEQFFGPGTRLTVL.

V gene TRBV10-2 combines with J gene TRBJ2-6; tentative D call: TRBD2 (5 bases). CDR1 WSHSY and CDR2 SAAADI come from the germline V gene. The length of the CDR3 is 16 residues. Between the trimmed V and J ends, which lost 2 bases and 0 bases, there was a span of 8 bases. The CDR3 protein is CASSENRGSGANVLTF. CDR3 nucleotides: TGCGCCAGCAGTGAGAACCGGGGCTCTGGGGCCAACGTCCTGACTTTC.

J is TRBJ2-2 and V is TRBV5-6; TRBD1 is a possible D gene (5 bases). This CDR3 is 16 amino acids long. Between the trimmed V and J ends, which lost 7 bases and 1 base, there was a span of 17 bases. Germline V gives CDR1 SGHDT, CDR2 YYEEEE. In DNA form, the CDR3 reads TGTGCCAGCCTCAGGGCCGGGCAGGGGAACACCGGGGAGCTGTTTTTT. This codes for CASLRAGQGNTGELFF.

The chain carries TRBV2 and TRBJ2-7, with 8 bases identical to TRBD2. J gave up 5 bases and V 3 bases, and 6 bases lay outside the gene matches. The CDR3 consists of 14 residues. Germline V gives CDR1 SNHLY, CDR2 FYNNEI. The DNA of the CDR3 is TGTGCCAGCAGTGACCGGGAGGGGGTGAACGAGCAGTACTTC. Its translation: CASSDREGVNEQYF.

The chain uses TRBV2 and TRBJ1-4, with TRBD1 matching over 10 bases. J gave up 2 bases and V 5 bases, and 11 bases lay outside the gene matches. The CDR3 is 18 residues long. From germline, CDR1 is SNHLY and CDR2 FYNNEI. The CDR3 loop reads CASSWDRGSAATNEKLFF. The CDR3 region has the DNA TGTGCCAGCAGTTGGGACAGGGGATCGGCAGCGACTAATGAAAAACTGTTTTTT.

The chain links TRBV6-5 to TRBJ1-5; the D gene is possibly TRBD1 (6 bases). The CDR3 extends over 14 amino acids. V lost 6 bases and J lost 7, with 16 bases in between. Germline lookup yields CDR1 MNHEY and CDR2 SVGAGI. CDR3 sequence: CASSSWGLNQPQHF. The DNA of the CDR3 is TGTGCCAGCAGCAGTTGGGGGCTTAACCAGCCCCAGCATTTT.

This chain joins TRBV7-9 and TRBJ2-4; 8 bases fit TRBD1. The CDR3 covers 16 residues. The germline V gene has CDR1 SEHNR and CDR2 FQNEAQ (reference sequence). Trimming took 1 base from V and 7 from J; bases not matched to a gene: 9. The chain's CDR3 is CASSLDGQGGRNIQYF. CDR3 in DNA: TGTGCCAGCAGCTTAGACGGACAGGGAGGTAGGAACATTCAGTACTTC.

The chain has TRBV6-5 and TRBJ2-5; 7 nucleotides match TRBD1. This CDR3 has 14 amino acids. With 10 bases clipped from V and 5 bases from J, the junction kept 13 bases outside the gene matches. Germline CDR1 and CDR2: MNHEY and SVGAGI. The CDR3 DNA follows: TGTGCCACCCAGTCCGGGACAGCCGAGGAGACCCAGTACTTC. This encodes CATQSGTAEETQYF.

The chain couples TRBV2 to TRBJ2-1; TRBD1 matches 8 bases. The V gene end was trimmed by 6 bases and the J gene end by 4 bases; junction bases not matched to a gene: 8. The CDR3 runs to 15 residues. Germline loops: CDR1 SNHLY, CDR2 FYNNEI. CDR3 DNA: TGTGCCAGCAGAGACACAGGGGGTGCATACAATGAGCAGTTCTTC. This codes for CASRDTGGAYNEQFF.

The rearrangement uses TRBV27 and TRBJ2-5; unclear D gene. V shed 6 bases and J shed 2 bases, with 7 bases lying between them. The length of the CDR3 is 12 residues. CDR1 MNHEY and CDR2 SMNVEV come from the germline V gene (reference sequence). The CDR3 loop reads CASRTKQETQYF. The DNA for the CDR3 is TGTGCCAGCAGGACAAAACAAGAGACCCAGTACTTC.